The rows below give T cell receptor beta chains drawn from one sample of a study of T-cell memory formation after mild COVID-19. TCRdb recomputed calls from the 5' RACE reads with MiXCR, one row per CDR3 protein. The sample contains under 250,000 distinct CDR3 sequences, 8% to 10% of which appear only once. The sample comprised PBMCs or a T cell subset sorted from them (not recorded which). These receptors came from a man aged 18 to 30 who had mild COVID-19 (a few samples of this study predate the infection). Cell type and time point are not known. Each CDR3 is given with its conserved first and last residue. D genes are given only for firm matches. For some rows the clone size is stated as once, few or many, or as a class when expanded; others skip it.

abundance,v_gene,j_gene,d_gene,CDR3aa,CDR3nt
many,TRBV7-9,TRBJ1-1,-,CASSLSQANTEAFF,TGTGCCAGCAGCTTAAGTCAGGCGAACACTGAAGCTTTCTTT
few,TRBV20-1,TRBJ2-7,-,CSARNRSYSYEQYF,TGCAGTGCTAGAAACAGGTCGTACTCCTACGAGCAGTACTTC
few,TRBV5-1,TRBJ1-1,TRBD1,CASSWDRYTEAFF,TGCGCCAGCAGCTGGGACAGGTACACTGAAGCTTTCTTT
-,TRBV5-5,TRBJ2-7,-,CASGPQEPYEQYF,TGTGCCAGCGGACCACAGGAGCCCTACGAGCAGTACTTC
-,TRBV20-1,TRBJ1-6,-,CSASPGQNSPLHF,TGCAGTGCTTCGCCGGGCCAAAATTCACCCCTCCACTTT
-,TRBV6-5,TRBJ2-7,-,CASRSFYDSEQYF,TGTGCCAGCAGGTCCTTCTATGATTCCGAGCAGTACTTC
few,TRBV28,TRBJ1-1,-,CASSLNTMNTEAFF,TGTGCCAGCAGTTTAAACACCATGAACACTGAAGCTTTCTTT
-,TRBV4-3,TRBJ2-3,TRBD2,CASSQDPAGGRADTQYF,TGCGCCAGCAGCCAAGACCCGGCGGGGGGGAGGGCAGATACGCAGTATTTT
many,TRBV27,TRBJ2-7,TRBD2,CASSSLAGASYEQYF,TGTGCCAGCAGTTCACTAGCGGGGGCCTCCTACGAGCAGTACTTC
few,TRBV4-3,TRBJ2-7,-,CASSQDRLLQQYF,TGCGCCAGCAGCCAAGATCGTCTGCTGCAGCAGTACTTC
-,TRBV10-3,TRBJ1-5,TRBD1,CAISSQGARSNQPQHF,TGTGCCATCAGTTCGCAGGGGGCGCGAAGCAATCAGCCCCAGCATTTT
-,TRBV7-2,TRBJ2-7,-,CASSFGADYEQYF,TGTGCCAGCAGCTTTGGGGCAGATTACGAGCAGTACTTC
few,TRBV18,TRBJ2-5,-,CASSPSSGTTETQYF,TGTGCCAGCTCACCAAGTTCAGGGACCACGGAGACCCAGTACTTC
many,TRBV12-3/TRBV12-4,TRBJ2-4,-,CASSDKTVQYF,TGTGCCAGCAGTGACAAGACGGTTCAGTACTTC
-,TRBV7-8,TRBJ2-5,TRBD1,CASSLEGQGKETQYF,TGTGCCAGCAGCTTGGAGGGACAGGGCAAAGAGACCCAGTACTTC
-,TRBV7-9,TRBJ2-1,TRBD2,CATPREENYNEQFF,TGTGCCACCCCACGGGAGGAGAACTACAATGAGCAGTTCTTC
-,TRBV4-2,TRBJ1-2,TRBD1,CASSQDLRGDSYGYTF,TGTGCCAGCAGCCAAGATTTGCGGGGGGACAGCTATGGCTACACCTTC
-,TRBV10-3,TRBJ1-1,-,CAISWGDTEAFF,TGTGCCATCAGTTGGGGGGACACTGAAGCTTTCTTT
-,TRBV12-3/TRBV12-4,TRBJ2-1,-,CASSWGHRDEQFF,TGTGCCAGCAGTTGGGGACATCGGGATGAGCAGTTCTTC
few,TRBV5-1,TRBJ2-3,-,CASSLTGRSITDTQYF,TGCGCCAGCAGCTTAACGGGACGGTCAATCACAGATACGCAGTATTTT
-,TRBV30,TRBJ2-5,-,CAWSVGPETQYF,TGTGCCTGGAGTGTGGGGCCGGAGACCCAGTACTTC
few,TRBV6-5,TRBJ1-2,TRBD1,CASSRTGYGGYTF,TGTGCCAGCAGCCGGACAGGGTATGGGGGCTACACCTTC
-,TRBV7-8,TRBJ2-3,-,CASSGPLTATSTDTQYF,TGTGCCAGCAGCGGGCCCTTGACGGCGACTAGCACAGATACGCAGTATTTT
-,TRBV6-5,TRBJ2-3,-,CASSPGTGTDTQYF,TGTGCCAGCAGTCCTGGGACCGGCACAGATACGCAGTATTTT
few,TRBV19,TRBJ1-5,-,CASSDSHNQPQHF,TGTGCCAGTAGCGACAGTCACAATCAGCCCCAGCATTTT
-,TRBV5-1,TRBJ2-7,-,CASSHGGGRSYEQYF,TGCGCCAGCAGCCATGGGGGGGGGCGCAGCTACGAGCAGTACTTC
many,TRBV12-3/TRBV12-4,TRBJ1-1,-,CASSLADTEAFF,TGTGCCAGCAGTTTAGCGGACACTGAAGCTTTCTTT
few,TRBV4-3,TRBJ2-2,TRBD2,CASSQAGRGVGTGELFF,TGCGCCAGCAGCCAAGCCGGGAGGGGAGTGGGCACCGGGGAGCTGTTTTTT
-,TRBV29-1,TRBJ2-7,-,CSADGTGEQYF,TGCAGCGCTGACGGGACGGGGGAGCAGTACTTC
many,TRBV7-3,TRBJ2-5,TRBD2,CASSNGGAGQTQYF,TGTGCCAGCAGCAACGGGGGGGCCGGGCAGACCCAGTACTTC
few,TRBV4-1,TRBJ2-5,-,CASSQGPGYPQETQYF,TGCGCCAGCAGCCAAGGTCCCGGCTACCCTCAAGAGACCCAGTACTTC
few,TRBV18,TRBJ1-1,-,CASSPREEGEAFF,TGTGCCAGCTCACCACGAGAGGAGGGAGAAGCTTTCTTT
-,TRBV18,TRBJ1-1,-,CASSPPGALEAFF,TGTGCCAGCTCACCACCGGGGGCGTTAGAGGCTTTCTTT
-,TRBV20-1,TRBJ2-1,-,CSVVSFTYNEQFF,TGCAGTGTGGTCTCGTTCACCTACAATGAGCAGTTCTTC
-,TRBV29-1,TRBJ1-1,TRBD1,CSVRTTGVNTEAFF,TGCAGCGTGAGAACCACAGGGGTGAACACTGAAGCTTTCTTT
few,TRBV7-2,TRBJ1-2,-,CASSSGGGANYGYTF,TGTGCCAGCAGCTCCGGGGGGGGAGCTAACTATGGCTACACCTTC
-,TRBV12-3/TRBV12-4,TRBJ1-3,-,CASTGAPDTIYF,TGTGCCAGCACCGGGGCTCCAGACACCATATATTTT
few,TRBV5-1,TRBJ1-1,-,CASRLLEGNTEAFF,TGCGCCAGCAGGCTCCTGGAGGGGAACACTGAAGCTTTCTTT
-,TRBV4-1,TRBJ1-3,-,CASREQDLIHSGNTIYF,TGCGCCAGTCGGGAACAGGACTTAATACACTCTGGAAACACCATATATTTT
-,TRBV4-2,TRBJ2-5,TRBD2,CASSLGLVETQYF,TGTGCCAGCAGCCTGGGACTAGTAGAGACCCAGTACTTC
-,TRBV5-1,TRBJ1-4,-,CASSLEHFVGEKLFF,TGCGCCAGCAGCCTGGAGCATTTCGTAGGAGAAAAACTGTTTTTT
few,TRBV6-2/TRBV6-3,TRBJ2-5,-,CASSYGLGSTETQYF,TGTGCCAGCAGTTACGGCCTGGGGAGTACGGAGACCCAGTACTTC
few,TRBV19,TRBJ1-2,-,CASSIQDRYGYTF,TGTGCCAGTAGTATACAGGATAGGTATGGCTACACCTTC
-,TRBV4-1,TRBJ2-1,TRBD2,CASSLAGTSYNEQFF,TGCGCCAGCAGTCTAGCGGGGACCTCCTACAATGAGCAGTTCTTC
few,TRBV6-5,TRBJ2-7,-,CASSYSRLLSYEQYF,TGTGCCAGCAGTTACTCCCGGCTCCTCTCGTACGAGCAGTACTTC
few,TRBV28,TRBJ2-3,-,CAIQPGSTDTQYF,TGTGCCATCCAACCCGGTAGCACAGATACGCAGTATTTT
few,TRBV6-6,TRBJ1-5,-,CASVGGYNQPQHF,TGTGCCAGCGTAGGAGGGTACAATCAGCCCCAGCATTTT
few,TRBV5-1,TRBJ1-1,-,CASSLPPPNTEAFF,TGCGCCAGCAGCTTGCCACCTCCTAACACTGAAGCTTTCTTT
-,TRBV10-3,TRBJ2-2,-,CAISEMTTNTGELFF,TGTGCCATCAGTGAGATGACAACGAACACCGGGGAGCTGTTTTTT
-,TRBV5-6,TRBJ2-5,-,CASSLGRPGETQYF,TGTGCCAGCAGCTTGGGTCGGCCAGGGGAGACCCAGTACTTC
-,TRBV5-1,TRBJ2-1,-,CASSLAQAIYNEQFF,TGCGCCAGCAGCTTGGCCCAAGCAATCTACAATGAGCAGTTCTTC
-,TRBV5-1,TRBJ2-1,TRBD2,CASSETGLDSYNEQFF,TGCGCCAGCAGCGAAACGGGACTAGACTCCTACAATGAGCAGTTCTTC
few,TRBV7-9,TRBJ1-3,-,CASSLVPVTGNTIYF,TGTGCCAGCAGCTTAGTGCCGGTAACTGGAAACACCATATATTTT
-,TRBV7-9,TRBJ2-2,-,CASSPPVGANGGELFF,TGTGCCAGCAGTCCACCCGTGGGGGCAAATGGCGGGGAGCTGTTTTTT
-,TRBV14,TRBJ2-3,-,CASSLRRGFGTDTQYF,TGTGCCAGCAGCCTCAGAAGGGGATTCGGCACAGATACGCAGTATTTT